The 2 T cell receptor beta chains below all came from one sample that was sequenced in a study of cytomegalovirus exposure and HLA in healthy donors. A multiplex PCR was run with 60 Vbeta primers and 13 Jbeta primers. Using immunoSEQ multiplex PCR, the repertoire was profiled, and TCRdb retains in-frame clones only, with some absent. The sample lists around 130,000 clones, about 80% occurring once. The sequencing input was PBMCs. The receptors originated from a boy aged 2 to 9 in good health and CMV-seronegative.

This clone was counted once. The chain is built from TRBV6-6 and TRBJ1-2, with 8 bases that match TRBD1. V gave up 8 bases and J gave up 8 bases; unmatched junction bases: 7. CDR3 length: 12 residues. CDR1 is MNHNY and CDR2 is SVGAGI in the germline V gene (reference sequence). CDR3 loop: CASGQGPWGYTF. The CDR3 DNA reads TGTGCCAGCGGACAGGGTCCGTGGGGCTACACCTTC.

The chain has TRBV6-6 and TRBJ1-4; D gene ambiguous. Trimming left V 6 bases short and J 5 bases short, with 13 bases between. Germline V lookup: CDR1 MNHNY, CDR2 SVGAGI (reference sequence). This CDR3 region has 14 residues. The CDR3: CASSRTADNEKLFF. The CDR3, as DNA: TGTGCCAGCAGCCGAACAGCGGACAATGAAAAACTGTTTTTT.